This TCR beta chain was sequenced during a study of T cell responses to AZD1222 COVID-19 vaccine. A single count supports this clone. Clones were sequenced by immunoSEQ multiplex PCR, and TCRdb holds only the in-frame ones, with some missing. This table has approximately 61,000 clones, about 81% appearing once. The CDR3 runs 13 residues. Trimming left V 10 bases short and J 8 bases short, with 19 bases between. In germline, CDR1 is KGHDR, CDR2 SFDVKD. The sequences come from peripheral blood, collected 28 days after the second AZD1222 dose. V and J are TRBV24-1 and TRBJ1-2; maybe TRBD1 (5 bases). This TCR was sampled from an adult who received the AZD1222 COVID-19 vaccine. The CDR3 sequence: CATQNGDGGGYTF. CDR3 nucleotide sequence: TGTGCCACTCAAAACGGGGACGGAGGCGGCTACACCTTC.